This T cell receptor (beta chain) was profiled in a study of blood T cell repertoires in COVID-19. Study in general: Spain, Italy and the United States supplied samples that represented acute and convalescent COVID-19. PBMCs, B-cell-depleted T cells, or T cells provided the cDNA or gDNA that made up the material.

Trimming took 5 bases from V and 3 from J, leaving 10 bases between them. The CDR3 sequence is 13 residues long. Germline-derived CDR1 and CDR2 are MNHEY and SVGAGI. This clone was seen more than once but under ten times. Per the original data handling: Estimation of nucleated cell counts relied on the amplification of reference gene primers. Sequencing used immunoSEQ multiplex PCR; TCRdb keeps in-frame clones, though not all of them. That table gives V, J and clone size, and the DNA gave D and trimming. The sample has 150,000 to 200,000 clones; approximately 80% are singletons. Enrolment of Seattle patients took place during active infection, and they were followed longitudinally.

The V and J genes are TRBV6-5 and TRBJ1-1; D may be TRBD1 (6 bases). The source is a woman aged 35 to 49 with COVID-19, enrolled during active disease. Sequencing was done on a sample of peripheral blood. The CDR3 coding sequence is TGTGCCAGCAGTCGACAGGTCTACACTGAAGCTTTCTTT. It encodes CASSRQVYTEAFF.